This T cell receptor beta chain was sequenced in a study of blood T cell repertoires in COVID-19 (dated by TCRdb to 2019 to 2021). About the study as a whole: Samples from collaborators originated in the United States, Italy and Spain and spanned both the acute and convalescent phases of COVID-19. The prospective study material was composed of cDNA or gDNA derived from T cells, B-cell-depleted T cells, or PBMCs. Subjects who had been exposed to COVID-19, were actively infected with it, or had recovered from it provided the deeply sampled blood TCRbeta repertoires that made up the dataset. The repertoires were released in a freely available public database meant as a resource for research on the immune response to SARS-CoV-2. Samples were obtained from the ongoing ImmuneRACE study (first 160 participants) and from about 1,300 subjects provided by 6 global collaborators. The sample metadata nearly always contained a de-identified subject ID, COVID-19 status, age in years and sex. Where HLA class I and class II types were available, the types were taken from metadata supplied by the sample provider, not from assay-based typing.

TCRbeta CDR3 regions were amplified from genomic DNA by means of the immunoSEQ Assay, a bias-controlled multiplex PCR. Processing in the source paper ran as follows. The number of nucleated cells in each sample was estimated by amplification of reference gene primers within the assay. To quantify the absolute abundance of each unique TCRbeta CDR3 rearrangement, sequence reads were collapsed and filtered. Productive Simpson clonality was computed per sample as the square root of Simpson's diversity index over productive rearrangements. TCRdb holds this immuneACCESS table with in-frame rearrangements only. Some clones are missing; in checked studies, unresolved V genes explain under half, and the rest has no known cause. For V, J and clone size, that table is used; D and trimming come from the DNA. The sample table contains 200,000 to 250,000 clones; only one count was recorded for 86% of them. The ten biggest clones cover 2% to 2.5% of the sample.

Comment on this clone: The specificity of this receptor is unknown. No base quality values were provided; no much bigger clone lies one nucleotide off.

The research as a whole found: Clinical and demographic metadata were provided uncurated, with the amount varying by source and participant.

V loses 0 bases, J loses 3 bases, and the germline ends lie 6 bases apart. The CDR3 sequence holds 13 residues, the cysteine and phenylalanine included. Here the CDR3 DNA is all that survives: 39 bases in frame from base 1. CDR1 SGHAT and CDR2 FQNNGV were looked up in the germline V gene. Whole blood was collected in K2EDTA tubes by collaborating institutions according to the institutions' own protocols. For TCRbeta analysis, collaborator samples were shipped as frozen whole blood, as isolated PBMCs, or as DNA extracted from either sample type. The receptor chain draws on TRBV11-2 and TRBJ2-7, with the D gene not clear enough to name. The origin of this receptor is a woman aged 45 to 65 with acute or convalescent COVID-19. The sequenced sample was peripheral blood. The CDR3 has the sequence CASSLDSFYEQYF. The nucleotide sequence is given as TGTGCCAGCAGCTTAGATTCGTTCTACGAGCAGTACTTC.